Listed below are T cell receptor beta chains from one sample, sequenced in a study of blood T cell repertoires in COVID-19. Sequencing was performed with immunoSEQ multiplex PCR; in TCRdb, only in-frame clones are kept and a portion is missing. Among 150,000 to 180,000 clones listed, around 83% were seen once. Sequencing was done on a sample of peripheral blood. The receptors originated from a woman aged 50 to 60 with acute or convalescent COVID-19. Each CDR3 is given without its conserved first and last residue.

j_call | v_call | cdr3_aa
TRBJ1-3 | TRBV20-1 | SASTGDWNTIY
TRBJ2-2 | TRBV19 | ASSTPTSLPGELF
TRBJ1-4 | TRBV9 | ASSVDRGTNEKLF
TRBJ2-3 | TRBV5-1 | ASSLTSGGVDTQY
TRBJ2-2 | TRBV9 | ASSGLNSEWAGELF
TRBJ2-7 | TRBV6-2/TRBV6-3 | ASSYLGGTGHREQY
TRBJ2-4 | TRBV3-1/TRBV3-2 | ASSPTGKRKINIQY
TRBJ2-5 | TRBV27 | ASSRGTSVEETQY
TRBJ2-5 | TRBV7-9 | ASSQGSGGHQETQY
TRBJ1-3 | TRBV20-1 | SAPTGDTIY
TRBJ2-6 | TRBV5-1 | ASSQGGRNSGANVLT
TRBJ1-5 | TRBV27 | ASSQTGGSNQPQH
TRBJ1-2 | TRBV30 | AWRGQGAHGYT
TRBJ2-5 | TRBV19 | ATNLGTGGEETQY
TRBJ2-3 | TRBV5-1 | ASSLLASSTDTQY
TRBJ1-1 | TRBV7-2 | ASSLDRLNTEAF
TRBJ1-2 | TRBV12-3/TRBV12-4 | ASSLKGSYGYT